This T cell receptor beta chain was captured by sequencing in a study of T cells in Graves' hyperthyroidism and ophthalmopathy. Study-wide findings and caveats: Ophthalmopathy was predicted by the model a median of roughly 6 months ahead of onset.

Each diagnosis was grounded in clinical symptoms, serum thyroxine and TRAb, thyroid ultrasound, and orbital computed tomography. Note on this clonotype: The target antigen is unknown. The CDR3 carries no conserved terminal phenylalanine or tryptophan, so it likely arises from a read error.

The CDR3 length is 15 residues. From germline, CDR1 is LNHDA and CDR2 SQIVND (reference sequence). Trimming removed 9 bases from V and 0 bases from J, with 12 bases in between. Using RNA transcripts as the source, TCR beta CDR3 regions were amplified. The HTBI primer set was used in a first-round RT-PCR of the TCR CDR3. MiXCR, applied by TCRdb to the multiplex PCR reads, yields one record per CDR3 protein. The sample has approximately 640,000 distinct CDR3 sequences, roughly 17% seen once. This rearrangement joins TRBV19 to TRBJ1-6; no firm D call. This TCR derives from a man aged 50 to 60 with Graves' hyperthyroidism. The sample consisted of blood. The CDR3: CASAPGSSYNSPLHS. CDR3 DNA: TGTGCCAGCGCTCCCGGGAGCTCCTATAATTCACCCCTCCACTCT.